The present T cell receptor (beta chain) was sequenced within a study of blood T cell repertoires in COVID-19. As for the study in general: Whether acute or convalescent, the COVID-19 samples came from the United States, Italy and Spain. Sample material is recorded as cDNA or gDNA derived from T cells, B-cell-depleted T cells, or PBMCs.

This clone occurred once. Trimming removed 3 bases from V and 6 bases from J; junction bases left unmatched: 3. Germline values: CDR1 SGHTA, CDR2 FQGNSA. CDR3 size: 13 residues. Original methodology: Reference gene primer amplification gave nucleated cell count estimates. This table comes from immunoSEQ multiplex PCR, and its TCRdb copy is limited to in-frame clones, with some not included. V and J calls and clone size are those listed in that table; D and trimming were worked out from the DNA. Here the sample spans about 69,000 clones, roughly three quarters being singletons. The chain carries TRBV7-2 and TRBJ2-3; TRBD2 aligns across 7 bases. Sequenced input: peripheral blood. The receptor's source is a human donor in a cohort sampled during active COVID-19. The CDR3 nucleotides read TGTGCCAGCAGCTTTGCGGGAGCGGATACGCAGTATTTT. Its translation is CASSFAGADTQYF.